This is a list of T cell receptor beta chains from one sample in a study of cytomegalovirus exposure and HLA in healthy donors. The method was immunoSEQ multiplex PCR; TCRdb's version includes in-frame clones alone and lacks a portion of them. Of about 110,000 clones listed, 70% to 85% are singletons. Sequenced input: PBMCs. The receptors stem from a man aged 25-45 years in good health and CMV-seropositive. CDR3s leave out the opening cysteine and the closing phenylalanine or tryptophan. Fields, in order: J gene, V gene, CDR3 protein.

TRBJ1-2	TRBV7-9	ASSAGGEGRVNYGYT
TRBJ1-1	TRBV9	ASSDRTGEGGLNTEAF
TRBJ2-2	TRBV7-3	ASSPRLAGKNTGELF
TRBJ2-3	TRBV4-3	ASSQDEGTKTDTQY
TRBJ2-2	TRBV7-3	ASSLTTSGDTGELF
TRBJ1-1	TRBV5-1	ASSSSVVSEAF
TRBJ1-1	TRBV9	ASSVDMNTEAF
TRBJ2-2	TRBV13	ASSSLATGELF
TRBJ2-1	TRBV10-1	ASSVGTGLMNEQF
TRBJ1-2	TRBV4-2	ASSQLHRGLTYGYT
TRBJ1-2	TRBV6-5	ASSYIGGYGYT
TRBJ2-3	TRBV25-1	ASSGRHRESTDTQY
TRBJ2-1	TRBV7-2	ASSLGWGEINNEQF
TRBJ2-7	TRBV7-2	ASSIITHPYEQY
TRBJ1-4	TRBV7-2	ASSTQHRGGEKLF
TRBJ2-1	TRBV2	ASHRFPLNEQF
TRBJ1-1	TRBV11-2	ASSWDRGEEAF
TRBJ2-7	TRBV6-6	ASNPGQNYEQY
TRBJ2-3	TRBV10-2	ASTDRGDSTDTQY
TRBJ2-1	TRBV4-1	ASSQEGAGGVYNEQF
TRBJ2-5	TRBV6-1	ASSPRRQGGETQY
TRBJ1-1	TRBV7-9	ASSPDGPDEAF
TRBJ1-1	TRBV27	ASSHGQGASEAF
TRBJ1-6	TRBV30	AWSGTGGWSPLH
TRBJ2-3	TRBV4-1	ASSLDRGTDTQY
TRBJ1-3	TRBV12-5	ASGSSGAGNTIY
TRBJ2-2	TRBV7-2	ASSGGAGGTGELF
TRBJ2-5	TRBV25-1	ASRDRDFRTQY
TRBJ1-1	TRBV18	ASSPTSQGFSTEAF
TRBJ2-1	TRBV5-1	ASSFAQDKQF
TRBJ1-4	TRBV5-6	ASSTTGVNEKLF
TRBJ2-6	TRBV6-1	ASTGSGANVLT
TRBJ1-1	TRBV27	ASSLRTGRNTEAF
TRBJ2-7	TRBV2	ASRTKGHSYEQY
TRBJ2-1	TRBV7-6	ASSEGQGSYNEQF
TRBJ1-5	TRBV10-3	AISDVTGDSNQPQH
TRBJ2-3	TRBV7-9	ASSPLGVYPADTQY
TRBJ1-3	TRBV9	ASSVDPRGPGNTIY
TRBJ1-2	TRBV7-9	ASSSDYGYT
TRBJ1-5	TRBV5-1	ASSQGPNQPQH
TRBJ1-1	TRBV25-1	ASSTSQGMEEAF
TRBJ2-3	TRBV11-2	ASSFTGDDTDTQY
TRBJ2-5	TRBV2	ASSEGLAGGYQTQY
TRBJ2-7	TRBV10-2	ASSRTSGDSEQY
TRBJ2-5	TRBV18	ASSPRDRGLGETQY
TRBJ2-7	TRBV25-1	ASSEARTPTGYEQY
TRBJ1-2	TRBV11-3	ASSLQREEGYT
TRBJ1-1	TRBV27	ASSRTGFRNTEAF
TRBJ2-7	TRBV7-2	ASSLGASYPLYEQY
TRBJ1-2	TRBV5-8	ASSLVSGDYGYT
TRBJ2-2	TRBV7-9	ASSLGDRGPNTGELF
TRBJ1-5	TRBV19	ASSISGEGQPQH
TRBJ1-1	TRBV19	ASTALMERTEAF
TRBJ1-2	TRBV2	ASGLSSGYT
TRBJ2-1	TRBV6-1	ASSELGRGGPRNEQF
TRBJ2-5	TRBV7-9	ASSLGGGAETQY
TRBJ2-3	TRBV5-1	ASRGNTGNTDTQY